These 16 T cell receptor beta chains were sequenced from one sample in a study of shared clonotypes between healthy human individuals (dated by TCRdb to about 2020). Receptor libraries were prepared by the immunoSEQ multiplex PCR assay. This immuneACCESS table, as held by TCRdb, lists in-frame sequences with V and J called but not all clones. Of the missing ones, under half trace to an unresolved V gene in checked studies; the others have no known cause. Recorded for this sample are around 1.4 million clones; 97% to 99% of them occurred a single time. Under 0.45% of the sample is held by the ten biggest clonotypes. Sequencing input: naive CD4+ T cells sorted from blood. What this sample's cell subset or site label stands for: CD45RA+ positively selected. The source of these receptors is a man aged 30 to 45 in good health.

The CDR3 is CASNLAGEPDTQYF. DNA for the CDR3: TGTGCCAGCAATTTGGCGGGAGAGCCAGATACGCAGTATTTT. The chain uses TRBV9 and TRBJ2-3, with TRBD2 matching 7 bases. The germline CDR1 and CDR2 sequences are SGDLS and YYNGEE. Losses at the gene ends were 6 bases for V and 4 bases for J; bases not matched to a gene: 8. The CDR3 is 14 residues long.

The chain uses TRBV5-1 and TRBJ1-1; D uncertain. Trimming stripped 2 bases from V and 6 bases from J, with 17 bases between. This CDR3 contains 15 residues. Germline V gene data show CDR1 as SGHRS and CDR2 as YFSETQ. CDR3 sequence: CASSFDSLSVAEAFF. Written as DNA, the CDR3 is TGCGCCAGCAGCTTTGACTCACTTTCGGTTGCTGAAGCTTTCTTT. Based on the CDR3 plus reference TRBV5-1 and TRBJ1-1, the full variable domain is KAGVTQTPRYLIKTRGQQVTLSCSPISGHRSVSWYQQTPGQGLQFLFEYFSETQRNKGNFPGRFSGRQFSNSRSEMNVSTLELGDSALYLCASSFDSLSVAEAFFGQGTRLTVV.

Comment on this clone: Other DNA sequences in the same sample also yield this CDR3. The chain's CDR3 is CASSLDPGSGELFF. CDR3 DNA: TGTGCCAGCAGCTTGGATCCGGGGTCCGGGGAGCTGTTTTTT. V gene TRBV5-4 combines with J gene TRBJ2-2; TRBD2 is a possible D gene (5 bases). The CDR3 is made up of 14 amino acids. Germline assignment: CDR1 SGHNT and CDR2 YYREEE (reference sequence). Trimming took 0 bases from V and 6 from J, leaving 9 bases between them.

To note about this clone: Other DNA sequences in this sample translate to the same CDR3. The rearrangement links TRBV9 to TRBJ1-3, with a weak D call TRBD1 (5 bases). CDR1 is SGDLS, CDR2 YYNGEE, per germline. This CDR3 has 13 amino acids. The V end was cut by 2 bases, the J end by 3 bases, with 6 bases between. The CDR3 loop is CASSVGGGNTIYF. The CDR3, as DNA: TGTGCCAGCAGCGTCGGGGGTGGAAACACCATATATTTT. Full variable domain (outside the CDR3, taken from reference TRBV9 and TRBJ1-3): DSGVTQTPKHLITATGQRVTLRCSPRSGDLSVYWYQQSLDQGLQFLIQYYNGEERAKGNILERFSAQQFPDLHSELNLSSLELGDSALYFCASSVGGGNTIYFGEGSWLTVV.

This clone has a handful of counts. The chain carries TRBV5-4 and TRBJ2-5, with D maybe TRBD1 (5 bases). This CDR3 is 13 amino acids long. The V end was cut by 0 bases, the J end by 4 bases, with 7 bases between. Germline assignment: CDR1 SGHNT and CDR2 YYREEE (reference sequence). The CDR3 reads CASSLVGAETQYF. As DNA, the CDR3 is TGTGCCAGCAGCTTGGTAGGGGCAGAGACCCAGTACTTC.

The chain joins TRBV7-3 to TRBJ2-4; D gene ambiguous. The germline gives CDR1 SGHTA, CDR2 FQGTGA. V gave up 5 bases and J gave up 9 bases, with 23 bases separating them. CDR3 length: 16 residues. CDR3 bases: TGTGCCAGCAGCCTACTACCTTTGGGGAATAGTGGCATTCAGTACTTC. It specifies CASSLLPLGNSGIQYF.

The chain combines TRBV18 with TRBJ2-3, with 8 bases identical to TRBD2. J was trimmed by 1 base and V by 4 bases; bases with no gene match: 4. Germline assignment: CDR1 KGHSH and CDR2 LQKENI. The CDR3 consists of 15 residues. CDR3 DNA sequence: TGTGCCAGCTCACAAACGACTAGCGGCACAGATACGCAGTATTTT. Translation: CASSQTTSGTDTQYF.

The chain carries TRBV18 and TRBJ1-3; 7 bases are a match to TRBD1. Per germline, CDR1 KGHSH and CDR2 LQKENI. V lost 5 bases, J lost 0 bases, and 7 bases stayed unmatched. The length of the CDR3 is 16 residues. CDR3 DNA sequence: TGTGCCAGCTCAGCACTTGGGACAGCCTCTGGAAACACCATATATTTT. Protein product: CASSALGTASGNTIYF. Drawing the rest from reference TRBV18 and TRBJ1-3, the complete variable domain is NAGVMQNPRHLVRRRGQEARLRCSPMKGHSHVYWYRQLPEEGLKFMVYLQKENIIDESGMPKERFSAEFPKEGPSILRIQQVVRGDSAAYFCASSALGTASGNTIYFGEGSWLTVV.

The CDR3 bases are TGTGCCAGCAGCTTACTCGGGGCAGTGAACACCGGGGAGCTGTTTTTT. Translated, it gives CASSLLGAVNTGELFF. V usage is TRBV7-3 and J usage is TRBJ2-2, with D possibly being TRBD1 or TRBD2 (5 bases each). CDR1 is SGHTA, CDR2 FQGTGA, per germline. Trimming cost V 2 bases and J 1 base, with 11 bases left between them. CDR3 length: 16 residues.

CDR3: CASSPLRDEQYF. CDR3 coding DNA: TGTGCCAGCAGTCCCTTAAGGGACGAGCAGTACTTC. J is TRBJ2-7 and V is TRBV28; no clear D. In germline, CDR1 is MDHEN, CDR2 SYDVKM. The CDR3 totals 12 residues. Between the trimmed V and J ends, which lost 5 bases and 5 bases, there was a span of 10 bases.

The CDR3 DNA follows: TGTGCCAGCACCCCTAGGGGGACAGGGGGCAGCACAGATACGCAGTATTTT. It encodes CASTPRGTGGSTDTQYF. The gene calls are TRBV4-2 and TRBJ2-3; 12 bases fit TRBD1. The trim removed 7 bases at V and 0 bases at J, leaving 8 bases unmatched. CDR3 length: 17 amino acids. Germline CDR1 is LGHNA and CDR2 is YNFKEQ.

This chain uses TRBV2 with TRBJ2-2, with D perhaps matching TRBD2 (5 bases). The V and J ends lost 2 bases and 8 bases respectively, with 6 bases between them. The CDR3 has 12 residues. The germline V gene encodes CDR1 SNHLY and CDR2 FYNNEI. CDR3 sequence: CASSETGGELFF. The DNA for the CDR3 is TGTGCCAGCAGTGAAACGGGGGGGGAGCTGTTTTTT.

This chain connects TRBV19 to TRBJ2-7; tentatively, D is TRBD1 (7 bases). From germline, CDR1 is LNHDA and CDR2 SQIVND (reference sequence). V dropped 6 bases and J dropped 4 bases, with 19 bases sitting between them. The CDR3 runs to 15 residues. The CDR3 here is CASSREGGGLYEQYF. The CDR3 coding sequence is TGTGCCAGTAGCCGTGAAGGAGGGGGCTTATACGAGCAGTACTTC. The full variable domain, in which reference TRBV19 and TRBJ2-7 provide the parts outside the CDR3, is DGGITQSPKYLFRKEGQNVTLSCEQNLNHDAMYWYRQDPGQGLRLIYYSQIVNDFQKGDIAEGYSVSREKKESFPLTVTSAQKNPTAFYLCASSREGGGLYEQYFGPGTRLTVT.

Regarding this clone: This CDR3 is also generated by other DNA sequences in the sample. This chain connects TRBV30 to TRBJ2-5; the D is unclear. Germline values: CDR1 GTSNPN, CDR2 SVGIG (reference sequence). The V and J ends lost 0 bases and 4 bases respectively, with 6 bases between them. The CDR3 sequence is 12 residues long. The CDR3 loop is CAWSVLGETQYF. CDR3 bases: TGTGCCTGGAGTGTATTAGGAGAGACCCAGTACTTC. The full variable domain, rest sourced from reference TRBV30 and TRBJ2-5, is SQTIHQWPATLVQPVGSPLSLECTVEGTSNPNLYWYRQAAGRGLQLLFYSVGIGQISSEVPQNLSASRPQDRQFILSSKKLLLSDSGFYLCAWSVLGETQYFGPGTRLLVL.

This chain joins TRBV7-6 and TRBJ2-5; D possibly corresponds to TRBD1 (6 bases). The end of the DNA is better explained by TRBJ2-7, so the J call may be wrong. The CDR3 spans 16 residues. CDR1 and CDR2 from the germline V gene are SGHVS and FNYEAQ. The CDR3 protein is CASSRSDSATFYEQYF. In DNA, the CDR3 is TGTGCCAGCAGCAGATCGGACAGCGCAACCTTCTACGAGCAGTACTTC.

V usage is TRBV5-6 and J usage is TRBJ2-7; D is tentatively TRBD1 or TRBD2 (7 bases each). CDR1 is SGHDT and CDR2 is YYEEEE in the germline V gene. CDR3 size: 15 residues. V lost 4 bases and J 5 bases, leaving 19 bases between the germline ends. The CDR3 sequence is CASSLLGQRDNEQYF. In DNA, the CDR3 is TGTGCCAGCAGCCTATTGGGACAGCGGGACAACGAGCAGTACTTC.